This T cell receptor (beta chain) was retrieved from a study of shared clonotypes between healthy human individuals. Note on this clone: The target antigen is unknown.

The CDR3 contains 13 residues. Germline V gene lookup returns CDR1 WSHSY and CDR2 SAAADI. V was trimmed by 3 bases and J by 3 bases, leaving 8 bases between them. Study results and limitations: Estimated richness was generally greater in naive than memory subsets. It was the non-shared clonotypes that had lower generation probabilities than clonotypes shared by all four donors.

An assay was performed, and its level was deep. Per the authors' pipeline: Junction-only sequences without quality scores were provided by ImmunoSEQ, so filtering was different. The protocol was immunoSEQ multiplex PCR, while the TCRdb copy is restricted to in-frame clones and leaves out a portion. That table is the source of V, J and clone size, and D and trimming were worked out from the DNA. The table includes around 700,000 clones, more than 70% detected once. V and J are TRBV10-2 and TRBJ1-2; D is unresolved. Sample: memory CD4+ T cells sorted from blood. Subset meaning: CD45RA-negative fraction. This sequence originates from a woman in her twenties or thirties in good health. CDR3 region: CASSDRAYYGYTF. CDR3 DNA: TGCGCCAGCAGTGATCGAGCTTACTATGGCTACACCTTC.